The T cell receptor (beta chain) under discussion was sequenced for a study of shared clonotypes between healthy human individuals. Turning to the study itself: Each donor had three CD4 naive, three CD4 memory, two CD8 naive and one CD8 memory plate. Study-level points and caveats: Shared clonotypes across all four donors exceeded non-shared ones in generation probability.

Original handling: From ImmunoSEQ came sequences covering only the junction and carrying no quality scores, so filtering differed. Produced via immunoSEQ multiplex PCR; TCRdb's table is partial and in-frame only. Clone size and the V and J calls come from that table; the DNA yielded D and trimming. The sample holds approximately 2.1 million clones, about 92% seen once. With regard to this clone: Antigen: not known. The same CDR3 arises from other DNA sequences in this sample as well.

With V trimmed by 2 bases and J by 1 base, 3 bases remained unmatched. CDR1 SGHRS and CDR2 YFSETQ come from the germline V gene. The CDR3 consists of 15 residues. The healthy adult donors were HIV-negative and reported no recent acute infections or vaccinations. The V call is TRBV5-1, the J call TRBJ1-1; 9 nucleotides align to TRBD1. This clonotype was sampled from a man younger than 30 in good health. Some clones in this sample may be carry-over from other donors' samples. The source material was naive CD4+ T cells from PBMCs. The subset: CD45RA+ positively selected. The CDR3 DNA follows: TGCGCCAGCAGCTTAAGGACAGGGGAGAACACTGAAGCTTTCTTT. Its protein is CASSLRTGENTEAFF.